Shown below are 5 T cell receptor beta chains from a single sample sequenced in a study of CD8 T cell repertoires and HIV-1 epitope variants. Using immunoSEQ multiplex PCR, the repertoire was profiled, and TCRdb retains in-frame clones only, with some absent. The data contain 4,500 to 5,500 clones, around 69% of them singletons. The antigens for these receptors are not known. Specimen: cultured CD8+ T cells derived from PBMCs. The receptors shown here come from a male donor with HIV.

The chain employs TRBV28 and TRBJ2-2; a weak D match, TRBD1 (6 bases). CDR1 MDHEN and CDR2 SYDVKM come from the germline V gene. V was pared by 6 bases and J by 1 base, with 18 bases between. The CDR3 contains 17 residues. In nucleotides, the CDR3 is TGTGCCAGCAGCCATCTTAAGGGGGATGTGAACACCGGGGAGCTGTTTTTT. The encoded protein is CASSHLKGDVNTGELFF. Full variable domain (remainder filled in from reference TRBV28 and TRBJ2-2): DVKVTQSSRYLVKRTGEKVFLECVQDMDHENMFWYRQDPGLGLRLIYFSYDVKMKEKGDIPEGYSVSREKKERFSLILESASTNQTSMYLCASSHLKGDVNTGELFFGEGSRLTVL.

The gene calls are TRBV5-4 and TRBJ2-4, with 7 bases lining up with TRBD1. V dropped 2 bases and J dropped 1; count of bases not matched to a gene: 6. This CDR3 contains 16 residues. CDR1 and CDR2 (germline): SGHNT, YYREEE (reference sequence). CDR3 DNA: TGTGCCAGCAGCTTAGACAGGGCAGGTGCCAAAAACATTCAGTACTTC. Residues: CASSLDRAGAKNIQYF. The whole variable domain, remainder taken from reference TRBV5-4 and TRBJ2-4, is ETGVTQSPTHLIKTRGQQVTLRCSSQSGHNTVSWYQQALGQGPQFIFQYYREEENGRGNFPPRFSGLQFPNYSSELNVNALELDDSALYLCASSLDRAGAKNIQYFGAGTRLSVL.

This clone is judged medium-sized. The chain is built from TRBV27 and TRBJ2-2; 9 nucleotides line up with TRBD2. V shed 9 bases, J shed 1 base, and the junction held 6 bases outside the gene matches. The germline V gene has CDR1 MNHEY and CDR2 SMNVEV (reference sequence). The CDR3 length is 15 residues. CDR3 sequence (DNA): TGTGCCAGGAAGCTAGCGGGGAGGAACACCGGGGAGCTGTTTTTT. Its protein product is CARKLAGRNTGELFF.

This clone was detected only once. The V call is TRBV5-1, the J call TRBJ2-2; 10 bases map to TRBD2. Per the germline V gene, CDR1 is SGHRS and CDR2 is YFSETQ. The ends lost 6 bases at V and 4 bases at J; junction bases unmatched: 3. The CDR3 consists of 14 residues. The CDR3 region is CASTIAGGTGELFF. For the CDR3, the DNA is TGCGCCAGCACCATAGCGGGGGGCACCGGGGAGCTGTTTTTT.

This clone occurred a few times. The chain joins TRBV4-1 to TRBJ2-2; TRBD1 matches at 11 bases. The germline V gene encodes CDR1 MGHRA and CDR2 YSYEKL. The V gene end was trimmed by 5 bases and the J gene end by 4 bases; junction bases not matched to a gene: 3. The CDR3 runs to 15 residues. Here the CDR3 reads CASSSGTGGTGELFF. CDR3 nucleotide sequence: TGCGCCAGCAGCAGCGGGACAGGGGGCACCGGGGAGCTGTTTTTT.